Listed below are T cell receptor beta chains from one sample, sequenced in a study of shared clonotypes between healthy human individuals. Some clones are missing from TCRdb's copy, which holds only in-frame ones; the method was immunoSEQ multiplex PCR. This repertoire shows over 2,000,000 clones, around 93% found once; its top ten account for approximately 1.6%. The sample was naive CD8+ T cells from PBMCs. Source of these receptors: a man in his late teens or twenties in good health. Some clones in this sample may be carry-over from other donors' samples. Each CDR3 is given with its conserved first and last residue. Each record gives: clone size, J gene, V gene, D gene, CDR3 DNA, CDR3 protein. D genes are given only for firm matches. Size is omitted from some rows. Given values are once, few, many or a class for expanded clones.

clone size: -; J gene: TRBJ2-7; V gene: TRBV6-1; D gene: TRBD1; CDR3 DNA: TGTGCCAGCAGCGAACCCAAAGGGACAGGGGGGTACGAGCAGTACTTC; CDR3 protein: CASSEPKGTGGYEQYF
clone size: -; J gene: TRBJ1-1; V gene: TRBV11-2; D gene: -; CDR3 DNA: TGTGCCAGCAGCTTAGGTGAGGGCGAAGCTTTCTTT; CDR3 protein: CASSLGEGEAFF
clone size: -; J gene: TRBJ2-3; V gene: TRBV9; D gene: TRBD2; CDR3 DNA: TGTGCCAGCAGCGGGGGACGCCCGCGGGGGATCACAGATACGCAGTATTTT; CDR3 protein: CASSGGRPRGITDTQYF
clone size: -; J gene: TRBJ2-1; V gene: TRBV27; D gene: -; CDR3 DNA: TGTGCCAGCAGTTCCATGACGGGGAGTGAGCAGTTCTTC; CDR3 protein: CASSSMTGSEQFF
clone size: -; J gene: TRBJ2-3; V gene: TRBV6-4; D gene: -; CDR3 DNA: TGTGCCAGCAGTGAGGGATCCAGAGATACGCAGTATTTT; CDR3 protein: CASSEGSRDTQYF
clone size: -; J gene: TRBJ2-5; V gene: TRBV11-2; D gene: TRBD1; CDR3 DNA: TGTGCCAGCAGCCACCGACAGGGGAGGTCAACCCAAGAGACCCAGTACTTC; CDR3 protein: CASSHRQGRSTQETQYF
clone size: -; J gene: TRBJ1-2; V gene: TRBV25-1; D gene: -; CDR3 DNA: TGTGCCAGCAGTGAAGAACAGGGAGATATTGATGGCTACACCTTC; CDR3 protein: CASSEEQGDIDGYTF
clone size: -; J gene: TRBJ2-3; V gene: TRBV5-4; D gene: -; CDR3 DNA: TGTGCCAGCAGCTTGGAACCAGATACGCAGTATTTT; CDR3 protein: CASSLEPDTQYF
clone size: -; J gene: TRBJ2-1; V gene: TRBV5-6; D gene: TRBD2; CDR3 DNA: TGTGCCAGCAGCTTATCGCCTCTAGCGGGAGCGGACGGTGAGCAGTTCTTC; CDR3 protein: CASSLSPLAGADGEQFF
clone size: -; J gene: TRBJ1-1; V gene: TRBV28; D gene: -; CDR3 DNA: TGTGCCACTACGATATGGGGCAATATGAACACTGAAGCTTTCTTT; CDR3 protein: CATTIWGNMNTEAFF
clone size: -; J gene: TRBJ2-7; V gene: TRBV7-2; D gene: TRBD2; CDR3 DNA: TGTGCCAGCAGCTTAGCGGGACTAGCGGGAGCCTACGAGCAGTACTTC; CDR3 protein: CASSLAGLAGAYEQYF
clone size: once; J gene: TRBJ1-2; V gene: TRBV6-1; D gene: TRBD1; CDR3 DNA: TGTGCCAGCAGTGAAACTACGACAGGGAGGGGCTATGGCTACACCTTC; CDR3 protein: CASSETTTGRGYGYTF
clone size: -; J gene: TRBJ2-2; V gene: TRBV6-4; D gene: -; CDR3 DNA: TGTGCCAGCAGTGTCTCAGGAATAGGGGGACATTCCACCGGGGAGCTGTTTTTT; CDR3 protein: CASSVSGIGGHSTGELFF
clone size: -; J gene: TRBJ1-1; V gene: TRBV27; D gene: -; CDR3 DNA: TGTGCCAGCAAAATAGGGGGTGGTACTGAAGCTTTCTTT; CDR3 protein: CASKIGGGTEAFF
clone size: -; J gene: TRBJ1-4; V gene: TRBV2; D gene: TRBD1; CDR3 DNA: TGTGCCAGCAGCTGGCGGGACAGAGATAATGAAAAACTGTTTTTT; CDR3 protein: CASSWRDRDNEKLFF
clone size: -; J gene: TRBJ2-7; V gene: TRBV5-1; D gene: TRBD2; CDR3 DNA: TGCGCCAGCAGCGCGGGAGTCCGGGGGGAGCAGTACTTC; CDR3 protein: CASSAGVRGEQYF
clone size: -; J gene: TRBJ2-3; V gene: TRBV15; D gene: -; CDR3 DNA: TGTGCCACCAGCAGAGGAGCGGCTTTTAGCACAGATACGCAGTATTTT; CDR3 protein: CATSRGAAFSTDTQYF
clone size: -; J gene: TRBJ1-2; V gene: TRBV27; D gene: -; CDR3 DNA: TGTGCCAGCAGTGTCCGATTTAGACAGAACCAAAGGGGCTACACCTTC; CDR3 protein: CASSVRFRQNQRGYTF
clone size: -; J gene: TRBJ1-1; V gene: TRBV19; D gene: TRBD1; CDR3 DNA: TGTGCCAGTAGTATATACCCGGGACAGGGGTTGAACACTGAAGCTTTCTTT; CDR3 protein: CASSIYPGQGLNTEAFF
clone size: -; J gene: TRBJ2-1; V gene: TRBV9; D gene: -; CDR3 DNA: TGTGCCAGCAGCTTAGGGAATGAGCAGTTCTTC; CDR3 protein: CASSLGNEQFF
clone size: -; J gene: TRBJ2-4; V gene: TRBV6-1; D gene: -; CDR3 DNA: TGTGCCAGCATAATTAGCGCGGGGTTCAAAAACATTCAGTACTTC; CDR3 protein: CASIISAGFKNIQYF
clone size: once; J gene: TRBJ2-7; V gene: TRBV7-2; D gene: -; CDR3 DNA: TGTGCCAGCAGCTTAGCCCATCGTAGGGACGAGCAGTACTTC; CDR3 protein: CASSLAHRRDEQYF
clone size: -; J gene: TRBJ2-1; V gene: TRBV28; D gene: TRBD2; CDR3 DNA: TGTGCCAGCAGTTTACGGTGGCTAGCGGGAGCGTGGGGTGAGCAGTTCTTC; CDR3 protein: CASSLRWLAGAWGEQFF
clone size: -; J gene: TRBJ2-3; V gene: TRBV19; D gene: TRBD2; CDR3 DNA: TGTGCCAGTAGTATCCGGACTAGTCCTTTGGGAGATACGCAGTATTTT; CDR3 protein: CASSIRTSPLGDTQYF
clone size: -; J gene: TRBJ2-1; V gene: TRBV9; D gene: TRBD2; CDR3 DNA: TGTGCCAGCAACCTAGCGGGGGGATACAATGAGCAGTTCTTC; CDR3 protein: CASNLAGGYNEQFF
clone size: -; J gene: TRBJ1-4; V gene: TRBV7-9; D gene: -; CDR3 DNA: TGTGCCAGCAGCTTAGGTCCCCCGGTTTACTTAAATGAAAAACTGTTTTTT; CDR3 protein: CASSLGPPVYLNEKLFF
clone size: -; J gene: TRBJ2-3; V gene: TRBV27; D gene: -; CDR3 DNA: TGTGCCAGCGGGGCTAGCGGCACAGATACGCAGTATTTT; CDR3 protein: CASGASGTDTQYF
clone size: -; J gene: TRBJ2-7; V gene: TRBV18; D gene: TRBD2; CDR3 DNA: TGTGCCAGCTCTCGGGAGGCGGGATGGGCAGAGCAGTACTTC; CDR3 protein: CASSREAGWAEQYF
clone size: -; J gene: TRBJ2-7; V gene: TRBV6-6; D gene: -; CDR3 DNA: TGTGCCAGCAGTTACGGGGGTCCCTACGAGCAGTACTTC; CDR3 protein: CASSYGGPYEQYF
clone size: -; J gene: TRBJ2-2; V gene: TRBV9; D gene: -; CDR3 DNA: TGTGCCAGCAGCGTAGCCGGCACCGGGGAGCTGTTTTTT; CDR3 protein: CASSVAGTGELFF
clone size: -; J gene: TRBJ2-1; V gene: TRBV27; D gene: TRBD2; CDR3 DNA: TGTGCCAGCAGTTCATTAGCGGGAGGACTCTCCTACAATGAGCAGTTCTTC; CDR3 protein: CASSSLAGGLSYNEQFF
clone size: -; J gene: TRBJ2-3; V gene: TRBV29-1; D gene: -; CDR3 DNA: TGCAGCGTTGAGTCCACCGAGACTAGCACAGATACGCAGTATTTT; CDR3 protein: CSVESTETSTDTQYF
clone size: -; J gene: TRBJ1-3; V gene: TRBV7-6; D gene: -; CDR3 DNA: TGTGCCAGCAGCTTCGACACCTCTGGAAACACCATATATTTT; CDR3 protein: CASSFDTSGNTIYF
clone size: -; J gene: TRBJ2-7; V gene: TRBV29-1; D gene: TRBD1; CDR3 DNA: TGCAGCGTTGGGGGTACAGGGGGCGTCTACGAGCAGTACTTC; CDR3 protein: CSVGGTGGVYEQYF
clone size: few; J gene: TRBJ1-1; V gene: TRBV5-1; D gene: -; CDR3 DNA: TGCGCCAGCAGCTTGGCAGGAGGGGGCACTGAAGCTTTCTTT; CDR3 protein: CASSLAGGGTEAFF
clone size: -; J gene: TRBJ1-2; V gene: TRBV7-2; D gene: -; CDR3 DNA: TGTGCCAGCAGCTTAGGAGGGGCAGCTAACTATGGCTACACCTTC; CDR3 protein: CASSLGGAANYGYTF
clone size: -; J gene: TRBJ2-7; V gene: TRBV6-6; D gene: -; CDR3 DNA: TGTGCCAGCAGTTCCGGGAGTGTCTACGAGCAGTACTTC; CDR3 protein: CASSSGSVYEQYF
clone size: -; J gene: TRBJ1-4; V gene: TRBV2; D gene: -; CDR3 DNA: TGTGCCAGCACTGATAGTGGAAGGCAGAAGTTGAGTGAAAAACTGTTTTTT; CDR3 protein: CASTDSGRQKLSEKLFF
clone size: once; J gene: TRBJ2-5; V gene: TRBV7-2; D gene: TRBD1; CDR3 DNA: TGTGCCAGCAGCGAACCAGGGACAGTAGAGACCCAGTACTTC; CDR3 protein: CASSEPGTVETQYF
clone size: -; J gene: TRBJ1-5; V gene: TRBV7-5; D gene: -; CDR3 DNA: TGTGTCAGAAGCTTTTTTGAGGGGGGAACAAAACCCAGTAGCAATCAGCCCCAGCATTTT; CDR3 protein: CVRSFFEGGTKPSSNQPQHF
clone size: -; J gene: TRBJ1-1; V gene: TRBV7-8; D gene: -; CDR3 DNA: TGTGCCAGCTTAGGGCAGGGAGGTTTGGACACTGAAGCTTTCTTT; CDR3 protein: CASLGQGGLDTEAFF
clone size: -; J gene: TRBJ2-1; V gene: TRBV7-8; D gene: -; CDR3 DNA: TGTGCCAGCAGCCGGGCCGGAGCGGATGAGCAGTTCTTC; CDR3 protein: CASSRAGADEQFF
clone size: -; J gene: TRBJ2-1; V gene: TRBV19; D gene: -; CDR3 DNA: TGTGCCAGTAGTATAGCAGGTAAACCGAATTCCTACAATGAGCAGTTCTTC; CDR3 protein: CASSIAGKPNSYNEQFF
clone size: -; J gene: TRBJ2-7; V gene: TRBV27; D gene: -; CDR3 DNA: TGTGCCAGCAGTTTGATTTGGCCAGCAGACTACGAGCAGTACTTC; CDR3 protein: CASSLIWPADYEQYF
clone size: once; J gene: TRBJ1-1; V gene: TRBV27; D gene: -; CDR3 DNA: TGTGCCAGCAGTTCACTCAGCAGGAACACTGAAGCTTTCTTT; CDR3 protein: CASSSLSRNTEAFF
clone size: -; J gene: TRBJ2-2; V gene: TRBV9; D gene: TRBD1; CDR3 DNA: TGTGCCAGCAGCCCCTACAGGGGCTCCGGGGAGCTGTTTTTT; CDR3 protein: CASSPYRGSGELFF
clone size: once; J gene: TRBJ2-2; V gene: TRBV4-1; D gene: TRBD1; CDR3 DNA: TGCGCCAGCAGCCCGAAGGTTGCACAGGGGGCGAGCACCGGGGAGCTGTTTTTT; CDR3 protein: CASSPKVAQGASTGELFF
clone size: -; J gene: TRBJ2-1; V gene: TRBV25-1; D gene: TRBD1; CDR3 DNA: TGTGCCAGCAGTGAATATGGGGACAGCTCCTACAATGAGCAGTTCTTC; CDR3 protein: CASSEYGDSSYNEQFF
clone size: -; J gene: TRBJ2-7; V gene: TRBV6-5; D gene: TRBD2; CDR3 DNA: TGTGCCAGCAGTTACTCTCTGGGCGGGAGGGCGTACGAGCAGTACTTC; CDR3 protein: CASSYSLGGRAYEQYF
clone size: -; J gene: TRBJ2-7; V gene: TRBV9; D gene: -; CDR3 DNA: TGTGCCAGCAGCGTAGCGGGAAGCGTTAGCGAGCAGTACTTC; CDR3 protein: CASSVAGSVSEQYF
clone size: -; J gene: TRBJ2-1; V gene: TRBV6-5; D gene: -; CDR3 DNA: TGTGCCAGCAGCTTAGGTCGGATCGCCTACAATGAGCAGTTCTTC; CDR3 protein: CASSLGRIAYNEQFF
clone size: -; J gene: TRBJ1-1; V gene: TRBV27; D gene: TRBD1; CDR3 DNA: TGTGCCAGCAGTTTATATTCGTGGGCAGGGGGCGTCGGTTGGACTGAAGCTTTCTTT; CDR3 protein: CASSLYSWAGGVGWTEAFF
clone size: -; J gene: TRBJ2-7; V gene: TRBV6-1; D gene: -; CDR3 DNA: TGTGCCAGCAGTGTGTTTGGGATCGACTCCTACGAGCAGTACTTC; CDR3 protein: CASSVFGIDSYEQYF
clone size: -; J gene: TRBJ1-5; V gene: TRBV28; D gene: -; CDR3 DNA: TGTGCCAGCCTTCCCCGGGACTATCAGCCCCAGCATTTT; CDR3 protein: CASLPRDYQPQHF
clone size: -; J gene: TRBJ2-7; V gene: TRBV9; D gene: TRBD2; CDR3 DNA: TGTGCCAGCAGCGTAGGTCGGGGAGGGAGCTACGAGCAGTACTTC; CDR3 protein: CASSVGRGGSYEQYF